Below, 25 T cell receptor beta chains from the same sample are listed, as sequenced in a study of blood T cells in healthy people across ages. Together with a sample-barcoded 5' primer, a J-beta primer mix was included in a second PCR lasting roughly 6 to 12 cycles. TCRdb re-called the 5' RACE reads through MiXCR, storing one row per CDR3 protein. Of under 700,000 distinct CDR3 sequences in the sample, less than 25% were seen once. This sample was shared with a second study, whose subject was T cells of mothers and their children.

Material: blood. These receptors were obtained from a boy younger than 18 in good health.

This clonotype was picked up a small number of times. The chain uses TRBV5-1 and TRBJ2-1; the D gene is possibly TRBD2 (6 bases). The germline V gene has CDR1 SGHRS and CDR2 YFSETQ. V lost 0 bases and J 5 bases, leaving 9 bases between the germline ends. The CDR3 consists of 14 residues. The CDR3 protein is CASSLELANNEQFF. CDR3 coding DNA: TGCGCCAGCAGCTTGGAACTAGCTAACAATGAGCAGTTCTTC.

A note on this clonotype: A much larger clone sits a single nucleotide away, making a read error possible. V usage is TRBV7-9 and J usage is TRBJ2-5, with TRBD1 identical over 7 bases. V was clipped by 0 bases and J by 2 bases; unmatched bases: 3. Germline assignment: CDR1 SEHNR and CDR2 FQNEAQ (reference sequence). The CDR3 contains 15 residues. CDR3 nucleotide sequence: TGTGCCAGCAGCTTAGCTACAGGGGATCAAGAGACCCAGTACTTC. It codes for CASSLATGDQETQYF.

This chain connects TRBV15 to TRBJ2-7; D is perhaps TRBD1 (5 bases). Deletions cut 2 bases from V and 0 bases from J, with 14 bases between. This CDR3 is built from 16 residues. In germline, CDR1 is LNHNV, CDR2 YYDKDF (reference sequence). The CDR3 coding sequence is TGTGCCACCAGCAGATCGACAGTCCCGAGCTCCTACGAGCAGTACTTC. Translation: CATSRSTVPSSYEQYF.

V is TRBV19 and J is TRBJ2-7; tentatively, D is TRBD2 (5 bases). The CDR3 is 17 residues long. The germline V gene has CDR1 LNHDA and CDR2 SQIVND (reference sequence). V gave up 3 bases and J gave up 0 bases, with 18 bases separating them. CDR3 DNA: TGTGCCAGTAGTATCGTGAGAGGGAGCCCCAACTCCTACGAGCAGTACTTC. It encodes CASSIVRGSPNSYEQYF.

A few counts support this clonotype. This sequence joins TRBV7-2 and TRBJ2-3; TRBD1 matches 8 bases. This CDR3 has 14 amino acids. Germline-derived CDR1 and CDR2 are SGHTA and FQGNSA. In DNA form, the CDR3 reads TGTGCTTCAGAGTCAGGGGGCGGAACAGATACGCAGTATTTT. As protein: CASESGGGTDTQYF.

The sample holds a few counts of this clonotype. The genes are TRBV6-5 and TRBJ2-7; no clear D. V lost 6 bases, J lost 1 base, and 16 bases lay in between. Germline V lookup: CDR1 MNHEY, CDR2 SVGAGI. The CDR3 totals 15 residues. CDR3 sequence (DNA): TGTGCCAGCAGCTACGGAAAGGACGCTTCCTACGAGCAGTACTTC. Its protein product is CASSYGKDASYEQYF.

The chain employs TRBV7-9 and TRBJ2-5; D is perhaps TRBD1 (6 bases). The last part of the DNA fits TRBJ2-7 better; the J call may be wrong. The CDR3 is 14 residues long. Germline V gene data show CDR1 as SEHNR and CDR2 as FQNEAQ (reference sequence). CDR3 DNA: TGTGCCAGCAGCTTAGACAGGGTCCCCTACGAGCAGTACTTC. As protein: CASSLDRVPYEQYF.

V gene TRBV5-1 combines with J gene TRBJ2-7; 10 bases are a match to TRBD1. CDR3 length equals 20 residues. Germline V CDR1 and CDR2: SGHRS, YFSETQ. J gave up 1 base and V 0 bases, and 16 bases lay outside the gene matches. The CDR3 DNA sequence: TGCGCCAGCAGCTTGGGTGGAGGGATATCCGGGACAGGGGTTTCCTACGAGCAGTACTTC. This sequence encodes CASSLGGGISGTGVSYEQYF.

This chain uses TRBV6-5 with TRBJ2-1, with TRBD1 identical over 9 bases. With the DNA end fitting TRBJ2-7 better, the J assignment may be wrong. Germline V gene lookup returns CDR1 MNHEY and CDR2 SVGAGI. This CDR3 is built from 14 residues. The CDR3 loop reads CASRTGTGYNEQYF. The CDR3 DNA reads TGTGCCAGCAGGACCGGGACAGGGTATAACGAGCAGTACTTC.

For this clonotype: Mismatch with germline at one junction end may stem from a read error. The chain links TRBV4-1 to TRBJ2-3; TRBD2 matches at 7 bases. The CDR3 runs to 17 residues. The germline V gene encodes CDR1 MGHRA and CDR2 YSYEKL. CDR3 sequence (DNA): TGCGCCAGCAGCCAAGAGAGGGTAGTAGCGGGCACAGATGCGCAGTATTTT. Translation gives CASSQERVVAGTDAQYF.

The V and J genes are TRBV25-1 and TRBJ2-1; a possible D gene is TRBD1 (6 bases). Germline V gives CDR1 MGHDK, CDR2 SYGVNS. Trimming stripped 6 bases from V and 15 bases from J, with 18 bases between. The CDR3 length is 12 residues. The CDR3 bases are TGTGCCAGCAGCTCCCTCGAGGGGGAACTGTTCTTC. As protein: CASSSLEGELFF.

This clonotype showed up just a few times. The CDR3 coding sequence is TGTGCCAGCAGTTCGCGCATCAGGGTTAACTATGGCTACACCTTC. Encoded protein: CASSSRIRVNYGYTF. V usage is TRBV12-3 or TRBV12-4 and J usage is TRBJ1-2; a weak D match, TRBD1 (5 bases). The CDR3 runs 15 residues. V lost 4 bases and J lost 1, with 13 bases in between.

Only a few counts were recorded for this clonotype. The chain employs TRBV4-3 and TRBJ2-5; 7 bases align to TRBD1. The DNA end favors TRBJ2-7, so the J call may be wrong. Germline-derived CDR1 and CDR2 are LGHNA and YSLEER. This CDR3 comprises 18 residues. Here the CDR3 DNA reads TGCGCCAGCAGCCACGTTCTGGAGCAGGGGGAATCCGTCCGCGAGCAGTACTTC. Protein sequence: CASSHVLEQGESVREQYF.

This rearrangement joins TRBV12-3 or TRBV12-4 to TRBJ2-1, with 7 bases lining up with TRBD2. The CDR3 contains 11 residues. V trimming: 5 bases; J trimming: 10 bases; junction bases outside the gene matches: 2. Here the CDR3 reads CASSKRDEQFF. In nucleotides, the CDR3 is TGTGCCAGCAGTAAGCGGGACGAGCAGTTCTTC.

This chain links TRBV6-5 with TRBJ2-7; 11 nucleotides agree with TRBD2. The CDR3 is 15 residues long. Germline assignment: CDR1 MNHEY and CDR2 SVGAGI. V lost 6 bases, J lost 0 bases, and 4 bases stayed unmatched. DNA of the CDR3: TGTGCCAGCAGGATAACTAGCGGGGGCTCCTACGAGCAGTACTTC. It yields the protein CASRITSGGSYEQYF.

As concerns this clonotype: An end of the junction differs from the germline gene, which may be a read error. The chain combines TRBV4-3 with TRBJ1-1; TRBD1 might be the D (5 bases). CDR1 and CDR2 (germline): LGHNA, YSLEER. This CDR3 spans 15 amino acids. CDR3 protein: CASSQELRVNAEAFF. Written as DNA, the CDR3 is TGCGCCAGCAGCCAAGAACTCAGGGTGAACGCTGAAGCTTTCTTT.

This clonotype appeared a few times. The V call is TRBV24-1, the J call TRBJ2-5; the D gene is possibly TRBD1 (6 bases). The J call could be wrong; TRBJ2-1 is a better fit for the DNA end. The CDR3 runs to 15 residues. CDR1 is KGHDR, CDR2 SFDVKD, per germline. The CDR3 nucleotides read TGTGCCACCAGTGATTTTGGGGACACAAACAATGAGCAGTTCTTC. This codes for CATSDFGDTNNEQFF.

This clonotype showed up just a few times. This chain uses TRBV6-6 with TRBJ2-1, with a weak D call TRBD2 (6 bases). The germline V and J ends were trimmed by 6 bases and 0 bases, with 15 bases remaining between them. The CDR3 extends over 16 amino acids. Germline V CDR1 and CDR2: MNHNY, SVGAGI (reference sequence). The CDR3 DNA is TGTGCCAGCAGGGACTCGGACTACCGCTCCTACAATGAGCAGTTCTTC. Encoded protein: CASRDSDYRSYNEQFF.

This clonotype was found a few times. The V call is TRBV6-5, the J call TRBJ1-4; the match to TRBD1 covers 10 bases. Per the germline V gene, CDR1 is MNHEY and CDR2 is SVGAGI. With V trimmed by 4 bases and J by 7 bases, 3 bases remained unmatched. The CDR3 has 14 amino acids. CDR3 region: CASSWDRGSEKLFF. CDR3 coding DNA: TGTGCCAGCAGTTGGGACAGGGGTTCTGAAAAACTGTTTTTT.

The genes are TRBV5-6 and TRBJ2-5, with a weak D call TRBD1 (5 bases). The germline V gene has CDR1 SGHDT and CDR2 YYEEEE. Deletions cut 1 base from V and 3 bases from J, with 16 bases between. The CDR3 has 16 residues. The CDR3 DNA sequence: TGTGCCAGCAGCTTGAGGTCCAGGGTGGCTAAAGAGACCCAGTACTTC. Amino acid sequence: CASSLRSRVAKETQYF.

The chain is built from TRBV27 and TRBJ2-7; a possible D gene is TRBD2 (5 bases). The ends were cut back, 5 bases at V and 3 bases at J, with 14 bases in the middle. This CDR3 is 14 amino acids long. Germline V CDR1 and CDR2: MNHEY, SMNVEV (reference sequence). DNA of the CDR3: TGTGCCAGCAGTATCGTTGAGGGAGTCTACGAGCAGTACTTC. The encoded protein is CASSIVEGVYEQYF.

This chain links TRBV24-1 with TRBJ2-5; 7 bases agree with TRBD1. The germline gives CDR1 KGHDR, CDR2 SFDVKD. This CDR3 is 17 amino acids long. V shed 3 bases and J 1 base; nucleotides not matched to a gene: 10. CDR3 sequence (DNA): TGTGCCACCAGTGATCCCTCAGGGGGATCACGCCAAGAGACCCAGTACTTC. Translating it yields CATSDPSGGSRQETQYF.

The sample holds a few counts of this clonotype. This chain links TRBV20-1 with TRBJ2-7; tentative D call: TRBD2 (6 bases). Trimming left V 5 bases short and J 2 bases short, with 16 bases between. The germline V gene has CDR1 DFQATT and CDR2 SNEGSKA (reference sequence). This CDR3 region has 14 residues. This CDR3 is CSAGDWRGAYEQYF. CDR3 in DNA: TGCAGTGCTGGGGATTGGAGGGGAGCCTACGAGCAGTACTTC.

The CDR3 protein is CASSYSLEGGTYEQYF. The CDR3 nucleotides are TGTGCCAGCAGTTACTCGTTGGAGGGGGGCACCTACGAGCAGTACTTC. The chain has TRBV6-5 and TRBJ2-7; D is possibly TRBD1 or TRBD2 (6 bases each). The germline gives CDR1 MNHEY, CDR2 SVGAGI. The CDR3 has 16 amino acids. Trimming pared 0 bases from V and 2 bases from J, leaving 14 bases between.

The rearrangement uses TRBV7-9 and TRBJ2-7; D uncertain. Germline V gene lookup returns CDR1 SEHNR and CDR2 FQNEAQ (reference sequence). The CDR3 spans 14 residues. Trimming pared 5 bases from V and 1 base from J, leaving 12 bases between. The CDR3 DNA reads as TGTGCCAGCAGCAACCTCGACGGATCCTACGAGCAGTACTTC. It specifies CASSNLDGSYEQYF.